Shown below are 21 T cell receptor beta chains from a single sample sequenced in a study of Ad26.COV2.S vaccination and SARS-CoV-2 variants. Clones were sequenced by immunoSEQ multiplex PCR, and TCRdb holds only the in-frame ones, with some missing. Found here are more than 300,000 clones, approximately 80% of them singletons; the top ten hold roughly 2%. Described treatment: over 15 received Ad26.COV2.S at low or high dose, single or two shots; about 5 received placebo; per-sample allocation not given. All samples were drawn on day 63, counting from the first vaccine or placebo injection. Sequences were derived from peripheral blood, sampled in a trial of Ad26.COV2.S vaccine versus placebo. The receptors originated from a person between 18 and 65 years old who received the Ad26.COV2.S COVID-19 vaccine or a placebo.

The chain couples TRBV7-2 to TRBJ1-3; D gene ambiguous. V dropped 4 bases and J dropped 2 bases, with 15 bases sitting between them. Germline-derived CDR1 and CDR2 are SGHTA and FQGNSA. This CDR3 spans 16 amino acids. In DNA, the CDR3 is TGTGCCAGCAGCTCGCCGAATTTTGGGGCTGGAAACACCATATATTTT. Amino acids: CASSSPNFGAGNTIYF.

This clone was counted a single time. The rearrangement joins TRBV5-1 to TRBJ1-1; D possibly corresponds to TRBD1 (6 bases). This CDR3 has 15 residues. The germline V gene encodes CDR1 SGHRS and CDR2 YFSETQ. V was pared by 0 bases and J by 9 bases, with 18 bases between. CDR3 bases: TGCGCCAGCAGCTTGGTTGACCTACCCAGGGGAAAAGCTTTCTTT. Its protein is CASSLVDLPRGKAFF.

The chain links TRBV11-2 to TRBJ1-1, with D unresolved. From germline, CDR1 is SGHAT and CDR2 FQNNGV. The CDR3 is 18 amino acids. Trimming left V 1 base short and J 2 bases short, with 20 bases between. The CDR3 here is CASSLGQIRNRDNTEAFF. Here the CDR3 DNA reads TGTGCCAGCAGCTTAGGCCAGATCCGAAATAGGGATAACACTGAAGCTTTCTTT.

In the case of this clone: Other DNA sequences in this sample translate to the same CDR3. The rearrangement uses TRBV11-3 and TRBJ2-2; D may match TRBD1 or TRBD2 (6 bases each). The V gene's germline CDR1 is SGHNT and CDR2 YENEEA. This CDR3 spans 15 amino acids. Trimming removed 0 bases at V and 5 bases at J, with 10 bases between. This chain's CDR3 is CASSLDRGGTGELFF. In nucleotides, the CDR3 is TGTGCCAGCAGCTTAGACAGGGGAGGAACCGGGGAGCTGTTTTTT. The full variable domain, in which reference TRBV11-3 and TRBJ2-2 provide the parts outside the CDR3, is EAGVVQSPRYKIIEKKQPVAFWCNPISGHNTLYWYLQNLGQGPELLIRYENEEAVDDSQLPKDRFSAERLKGVDSTLKIQPAELGDSAVYLCASSLDRGGTGELFFGEGSRLTVL.

The chain has TRBV6-2 or TRBV6-3 and TRBJ1-2; TRBD1 matches at 7 bases. This CDR3 region has 14 residues. CDR1 and CDR2 (germline): MNHEY, SVGEGT. J lost 6 bases, V lost 4 bases, and 8 bases had no gene match. CDR3 amino acids: CASSWRRDSHGYTF. CDR3 nucleotide sequence: TGTGCCAGCAGTTGGAGGCGGGACAGTCATGGCTACACCTTC.

The gene calls are TRBV27 and TRBJ2-7; possibly TRBD1 or TRBD2 for D (6 bases each). V lost 1 base, J lost 2 bases, and 12 bases lay in between. The germline CDR1 and CDR2 sequences are MNHEY and SMNVEV (reference sequence). The CDR3 has 15 amino acids. The CDR3 loop reads CASSLLRGQPYEQYF. The CDR3 DNA follows: TGTGCCAGCAGTTTATTACGGGGGCAGCCCTACGAGCAGTACTTC.

The V gene is TRBV7-9, the J gene TRBJ1-2; 7 bases are a match to TRBD1. Germline CDR1 and CDR2: SEHNR and FQNEAQ (reference sequence). V lost 4 bases to trimming and J lost 6 bases; unmatched junction nucleotides: 5. The CDR3 sequence is 13 residues long. CDR3 DNA sequence: TGTGCCAGCAGCTCGACAGGGCGACATGGCTACACCTTC. This codes for CASSSTGRHGYTF.

The chain couples TRBV5-1 to TRBJ2-3; 7 bases match TRBD1. This CDR3 contains 20 residues. Germline V gene sequence: CDR1 SGHRS, CDR2 YFSETQ. V gave up 0 bases and J gave up 0 bases; unmatched junction bases: 16. The CDR3 protein is CASSLVGGPYITPSTDTQYF. The CDR3 nucleotides are TGCGCCAGCAGCTTGGTAGGGGGCCCCTATATCACACCTAGCACAGATACGCAGTATTTT.

V and J are TRBV20-1 and TRBJ2-1, with TRBD1 identical over 8 bases. J gave up 5 bases and V 3 bases, and 6 bases lay outside the gene matches. CDR3 length: 14 amino acids. Germline CDR1 and CDR2: DFQATT and SNEGSKA (reference sequence). The CDR3 bases are TGCAGTGCTAGTAGGACAGGGACCGACAATGAGCAGTTCTTC. Its protein product is CSASRTGTDNEQFF.

This chain connects TRBV5-1 to TRBJ2-7, with D possibly TRBD2 on 5 matching bases. Germline CDR1 reads SGHRS; CDR2 reads YFSETQ. V was shortened by 3 bases and J by 6 bases, with 7 bases between the two germline ends. This CDR3 region has 11 residues. The chain's CDR3 is CASSSEGEQYF. The CDR3 DNA sequence: TGCGCCAGCAGCTCCGAGGGCGAGCAGTACTTC.

V usage is TRBV28 and J usage is TRBJ2-2; 9 nucleotides match TRBD1. The ends lost 3 bases at V and 7 bases at J; junction bases unmatched: 12. The CDR3 is made up of 17 amino acids. Germline V gives CDR1 MDHEN, CDR2 SYDVKM. CDR3 region: CASSFNTGTGIYGELFF. CDR3 coding DNA: TGTGCCAGCAGTTTCAATACAGGGACAGGGATATACGGGGAGCTGTTTTTT.

In regard to this clone: The germline gene is not matched at one end of the junction; a read error may be the cause. V and J are TRBV19 and TRBJ1-2; the D gene is possibly TRBD1 (6 bases). This CDR3 is 18 amino acids long. CDR1 is LNHDA and CDR2 is SQIVND in the germline V gene (reference sequence). Written as DNA, the CDR3 is TGTGCCAGTACCCCTGGCGGCTCTAGGACAGACAGTAACTTTGGCTACACCTTC. Residues: CASTPGGSRTDSNFGYTF.

The rearrangement uses TRBV11-1 and TRBJ2-2, with D possibly TRBD1 on 6 matching bases. The V end was cut by 4 bases, the J end by 5 bases, with 8 bases between. Germline CDR1 SGHAT, CDR2 FQDESV (reference sequence). The CDR3 loop spans 13 amino acids. The chain's CDR3 is CASSYRATGELFF. The DNA for the CDR3 is TGTGCCAGCAGCTACAGGGCGACCGGGGAGCTGTTTTTT.

About this clone itself: Other nucleotide sequences from this sample produce the same CDR3. The rearrangement links TRBV5-1 to TRBJ1-1; perhaps TRBD1 as D (5 bases). The ends were cut back, 0 bases at V and 1 base at J, with 7 bases in the middle. This CDR3 comprises 14 residues. Germline CDR1 SGHRS, CDR2 YFSETQ. CDR3 sequence: CASSLGTGNTEAFF. CDR3 nucleotides: TGCGCCAGCAGCTTGGGAACAGGGAACACTGAAGCTTTCTTT.

The rearrangement joins TRBV28 to TRBJ2-2; D is unresolved. The V end lost 2 bases, the J end lost 2 bases, and 12 bases lay between the germline ends. CDR1 and CDR2 (germline): MDHEN, SYDVKM. CDR3 size: 16 residues. CDR3 bases: TGTGCCAGCAGTTTACTGGCAGTCGGAAACACCGGGGAGCTGTTTTTT. This codes for CASSLLAVGNTGELFF. Looking up the rest from reference TRBV28 and TRBJ2-2 gives the full variable domain: DVKVTQSSRYLVKRTGEKVFLECVQDMDHENMFWYRQDPGLGLRLIYFSYDVKMKEKGDIPEGYSVSREKKERFSLILESASTNQTSMYLCASSLLAVGNTGELFFGEGSRLTVL.

The J gene is TRBJ2-1, the V gene TRBV7-3; no clear D gene. The CDR3 consists of 13 residues. Germline V gene sequence: CDR1 SGHTA, CDR2 FQGTGA. With 4 bases removed from V and 5 bases from J, the gap between germline ends came to 9 bases. CDR3 bases: TGTGCCAGCAGCTGGGGTGTTGACAATGAGCAGTTCTTC. Translating it yields CASSWGVDNEQFF.

The table lists this clone with a few counts. The chain is built from TRBV9 and TRBJ1-2; D may be TRBD1 (5 bases). V shed 4 bases and J shed 5 bases, with 18 bases lying between them. The CDR3 has 15 amino acids. The germline V gene encodes CDR1 SGDLS and CDR2 YYNGEE. The CDR3 loop is CASSPGGWGSYGYTF. The CDR3, as DNA: TGTGCCAGCAGCCCTGGAGGTTGGGGGTCTTATGGCTACACCTTC. The full variable domain, completed using reference TRBV9 and TRBJ1-2, is DSGVTQTPKHLITATGQRVTLRCSPRSGDLSVYWYQQSLDQGLQFLIQYYNGEERAKGNILERFSAQQFPDLHSELNLSSLELGDSALYFCASSPGGWGSYGYTFGSGTRLTVV.

The V call is TRBV5-4, the J call TRBJ2-5; D gene ambiguous. V was shortened by 7 bases and J by 2 bases, with 6 bases between the two germline ends. Looked up from germline, CDR1 is SGHNT and CDR2 is YYREEE (reference sequence). The CDR3 runs to 11 residues. CDR3 in DNA: TGTGCCAGCGGGAATCAAGAGACCCAGTACTTC. This gives the protein CASGNQETQYF.

V gene TRBV5-4 combines with J gene TRBJ2-5, with D possibly being TRBD2 (6 bases). CDR1 is SGHNT, CDR2 YYREEE, per germline (reference sequence). This CDR3 region has 15 residues. V dropped 4 bases and J dropped 1 base, with 14 bases sitting between them. The CDR3 nucleotides read TGTGCCAGCAGCAGCACATTGCGGGGCCAAGAGACCCAGTACTTC. Its protein product is CASSSTLRGQETQYF.

This chain links TRBV25-1 with TRBJ1-1, with a possible D match to TRBD1 (5 bases). The V gene's germline CDR1 is MGHDK and CDR2 SYGVNS. The CDR3 extends over 15 amino acids. The germline V and J ends were trimmed by 8 bases and 7 bases, with 23 bases remaining between them. In DNA, the CDR3 is TGTGCCAGCTCCCTGCGGGCCGCTGGGACGGGTGAAGCTTTCTTT. It encodes CASSLRAAGTGEAFF.

This clone came up once. The sample carries other DNA sequences with the same CDR3. CDR3 amino acids: CASSFTGNYGYTF. The CDR3 bases are TGTGCCAGCAGTTTCACAGGGAACTATGGCTACACCTTC. The chain combines TRBV28 with TRBJ1-2; a weak D match, TRBD1 (6 bases). V gave up 3 bases and J gave up 2 bases, with 7 bases separating them. The germline CDR1 and CDR2 sequences are MDHEN and SYDVKM. The CDR3 totals 13 residues.